This TCR beta chain emerged from a study of cytomegalovirus exposure and HLA in healthy donors. In the study overall: The same platform was used for the 100 to 150 validation repertoires and the approximately 670 first-cohort repertoires, a later analysis reported. Study-level results: A list of approximately 160 TCR beta chains associated with cytomegalovirus was given.

Assay: immunoSEQ multiplex PCR; the TCRdb copy retains only in-frame clones and omits some. The sample carries 50,000 to 65,000 clones, roughly 94% recorded once. Concerning this clone: Its matching antigen is unknown.

The receptor's source is a woman aged 18-29 years in good health and CMV-seropositive. Sequencing was done on a sample of PBMCs.

CDR3 DNA sequence: TGTGCCAGCAGCTCTGGACAGGGAACCGGGGAGCTGTTTTTT. This translates into CASSSGQGTGELFF. This chain links TRBV7-2 with TRBJ2-2, with 8 bases that match TRBD1. CDR1 is SGHTA and CDR2 is FQGNSA in the germline V gene. The CDR3 runs 14 residues. Trimming cost V 4 bases and J 5 bases; bases outside gene matches: 3. Combining the CDR3 with reference TRBV7-2 and TRBJ2-2 gives the whole variable domain GAGVSQSPSNKVTEKGKDVELRCDPISGHTALYWYRQSLGQGLEFLIYFQGNSAPDKSGLPSDRFSAERTGGSVSTLTIQRTQQEDSAVYLCASSSGQGTGELFFGEGSRLTVL.